This T cell receptor beta chain was profiled in a study of regulatory T cells in long-lasting Graves disease. A note on this clonotype: No antigen is known for it.

Trimming pared 6 bases from V and 8 bases from J, leaving 10 bases between. CDR3 length equals 11 residues. The germline gives CDR1 MNHNS, CDR2 SASEGT. Time point indicated: persistent/refractory GD, antithyroid drugs over 5 years with positive TRAb. PBMC-extracted RNA yielded the TCR library. It was an endocrinology department in Xi'an, China, that provided the patients. Study-level points and caveats: Thyroid tissue was not studied; only peripheral blood was. Persistent disease samples used TRBV28, TRBJ1-2 and TRBJ2-5 preferentially.

In building TCR beta libraries, iRepertoire HTBI primers were used together with Arm-PCR of CDR3 regions. In the source study's methods: Identification of gene segments yielded 60 to 80 TRBV and 14 TRBJ across samples. One entry per CDR3 protein results from TCRdb running MiXCR on the multiplex PCR reads. These V and J calls derive from TCRdb rather than the authors' analysis. The repertoire holds about 430,000 distinct CDR3 sequences, with roughly 23% as singletons. The receptor's source is a female donor with Graves disease. This sample comprised peripheral blood mononuclear cells (PBMCs), obtained when the disease was refractory, from a patient treated with antithyroid drugs. The gene calls are TRBV6-1 and TRBJ1-2; no definite D call. The CDR3 DNA is TGTGCCAGCAGCGGCCCTCGGGGCTACACCTTC. As protein: CASSGPRGYTF.